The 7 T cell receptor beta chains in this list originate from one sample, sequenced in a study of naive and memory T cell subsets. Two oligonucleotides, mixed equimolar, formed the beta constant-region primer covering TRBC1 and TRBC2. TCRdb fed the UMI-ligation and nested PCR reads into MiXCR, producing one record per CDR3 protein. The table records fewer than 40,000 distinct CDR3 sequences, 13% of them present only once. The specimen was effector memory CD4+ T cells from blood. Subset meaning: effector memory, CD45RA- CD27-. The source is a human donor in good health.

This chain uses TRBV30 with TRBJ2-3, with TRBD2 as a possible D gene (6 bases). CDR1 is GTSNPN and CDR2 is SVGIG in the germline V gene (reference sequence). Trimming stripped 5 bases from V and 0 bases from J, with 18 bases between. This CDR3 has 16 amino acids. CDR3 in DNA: TGTGCCTGGTTAGGAGGGACCCAATTTAGCACAGATACGCAGTATTTT. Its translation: CAWLGGTQFSTDTQYF. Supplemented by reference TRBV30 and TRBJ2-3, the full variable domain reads SQTIHQWPATLVQPVGSPLSLECTVEGTSNPNLYWYRQAAGRGLQLLFYSVGIGQISSEVPQNLSASRPQDRQFILSSKKLLLSDSGFYLCAWLGGTQFSTDTQYFGPGTRLTVL.

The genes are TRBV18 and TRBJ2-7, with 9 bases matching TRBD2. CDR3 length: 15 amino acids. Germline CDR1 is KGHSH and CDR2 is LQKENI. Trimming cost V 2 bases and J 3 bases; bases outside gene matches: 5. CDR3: CASSPGSGGFYEQYF. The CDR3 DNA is TGTGCCAGCTCACCAGGTAGCGGGGGATTCTACGAGCAGTACTTC.

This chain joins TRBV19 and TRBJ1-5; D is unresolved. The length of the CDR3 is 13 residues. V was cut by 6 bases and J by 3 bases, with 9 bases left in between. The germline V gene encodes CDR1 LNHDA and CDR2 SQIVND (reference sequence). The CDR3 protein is CASRGQINQPQHF. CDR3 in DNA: TGTGCCAGTAGAGGCCAGATCAATCAGCCCCAGCATTTT.

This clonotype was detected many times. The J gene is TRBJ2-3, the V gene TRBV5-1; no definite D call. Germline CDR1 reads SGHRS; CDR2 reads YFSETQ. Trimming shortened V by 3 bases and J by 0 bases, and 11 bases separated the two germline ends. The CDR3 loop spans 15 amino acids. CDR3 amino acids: CASSSLRVSTDTQYF. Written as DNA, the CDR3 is TGCGCCAGCAGCTCCCTTCGGGTTAGCACAGATACGCAGTATTTT.

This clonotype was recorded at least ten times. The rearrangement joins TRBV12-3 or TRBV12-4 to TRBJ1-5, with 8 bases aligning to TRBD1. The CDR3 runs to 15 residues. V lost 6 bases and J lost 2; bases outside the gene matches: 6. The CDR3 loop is CASSPQGVGNQPQHF. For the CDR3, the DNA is TGTGCCAGCAGCCCACAGGGGGTTGGCAATCAGCCCCAGCATTTT.

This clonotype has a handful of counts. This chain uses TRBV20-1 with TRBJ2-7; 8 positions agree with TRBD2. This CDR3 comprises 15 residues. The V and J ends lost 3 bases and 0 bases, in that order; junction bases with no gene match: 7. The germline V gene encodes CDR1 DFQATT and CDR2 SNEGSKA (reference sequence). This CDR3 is CSARDHSGASYEQYF. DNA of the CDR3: TGCAGTGCTAGGGATCATAGCGGGGCCTCCTACGAGCAGTACTTC.

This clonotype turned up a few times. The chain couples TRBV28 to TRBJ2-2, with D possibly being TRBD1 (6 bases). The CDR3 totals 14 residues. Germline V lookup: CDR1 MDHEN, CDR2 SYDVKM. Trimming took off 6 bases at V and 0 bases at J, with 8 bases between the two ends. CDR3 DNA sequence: TGTGCCAGCAGGACAGGATCGAACACCGGGGAGCTGTTTTTT. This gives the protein CASRTGSNTGELFF.